Each of the 16 T cell receptor beta chains below was sequenced from the same sample in a study of blood T cells in healthy people across ages. Through a sample-barcoded 5' primer and a J-beta primer mix, a second PCR was run for 7 to 11 cycles. TCRdb used MiXCR to reprocess the 5' RACE reads, holding one entry per CDR3 protein. This table holds some 1.7 million distinct CDR3 sequences, over 25% found once. The specimen sequenced was blood. The origin of the receptors is a woman in her 30s in good health.

In its sample, this clonotype was seen a few times. The chain employs TRBV20-1 and TRBJ2-1; D is uncertain. CDR3 length: 19 residues. CDR1 and CDR2 from the germline V gene are DFQATT and SNEGSKA (reference sequence). The ends were cut back, 0 bases at V and 0 bases at J, with 21 bases in the middle. The CDR3 is CSARDLNPPMRFSYNEQFF. CDR3 in DNA: TGCAGTGCTAGAGATCTGAACCCCCCGATGCGTTTCTCCTACAATGAGCAGTTCTTC.

V is TRBV20-1 and J is TRBJ2-7; 15 bases line up with TRBD2. The CDR3 covers 15 residues. With 5 bases clipped from V and 3 bases from J, the junction kept 5 bases outside the gene matches. The germline V gene encodes CDR1 DFQATT and CDR2 SNEGSKA (reference sequence). CDR3 amino acids: CSAGLAGGDRYEQYF. CDR3 in DNA: TGCAGTGCTGGACTAGCGGGAGGGGACCGCTACGAGCAGTACTTC.

This sequence joins TRBV7-9 and TRBJ2-4; TRBD2 might be the D (5 bases). The DNA matches TRBJ2-5 better at its end, which makes the J call doubtful. Germline values: CDR1 SEHNR, CDR2 FQNEAQ (reference sequence). This CDR3 spans 13 amino acids. CDR3 amino acids: CASSDSRRETQYF. The CDR3 DNA sequence: TGTGCCAGCAGCGACTCGCGGAGGGAGACCCAGTACTTC.

This clonotype was observed at least ten times. This chain links TRBV7-2 with TRBJ2-3; D is ambiguous. Germline lookup yields CDR1 SGHTA and CDR2 FQGNSA. This CDR3 comprises 15 residues. V lost 0 bases, J lost 6 bases, and 13 bases lay in between. DNA for the CDR3: TGTGCCAGCAGCTTAGCGCTAGTCAGAGATGATACGCAGTATTTT. This translates into CASSLALVRDDTQYF.

The V gene is TRBV3-1, the J gene TRBJ1-1; possible D gene TRBD1, 5 bases. The CDR3 is made up of 15 amino acids. The V gene lost 2 bases and the J gene lost 6 bases, with 16 bases spanning the gap. From germline, CDR1 is LGHDT and CDR2 YNNKEL (reference sequence). CDR3 sequence: CASSQTQTVNSEAFF. For the CDR3, the DNA is TGTGCCAGCAGCCAAACCCAGACAGTCAACTCTGAAGCTTTCTTT. Looking up the rest from reference TRBV3-1 and TRBJ1-1 gives the full variable domain: DTAVSQTPKYLVTQMGNDKSIKCEQNLGHDTMYWYKQDSKKFLKIMFSYNNKELIINETVPNRFSPKSPDKAHLNLHINSLELGDSAVYFCASSQTQTVNSEAFFGQGTRLTVV.

This clonotype has a count of ten or more. The chain combines TRBV28 with TRBJ2-1; maybe TRBD2 (6 bases). This CDR3 has 12 residues. Germline V gene sequence: CDR1 MDHEN, CDR2 SYDVKM. The V gene lost 5 bases and the J gene lost 6 bases, with 8 bases spanning the gap. The CDR3 bases are TGTGCCAGCAGTGTTAGCGGCAATGAGCAGTTCTTC. It encodes CASSVSGNEQFF. Full variable domain (rest looked up from reference TRBV28 and TRBJ2-1): DVKVTQSSRYLVKRTGEKVFLECVQDMDHENMFWYRQDPGLGLRLIYFSYDVKMKEKGDIPEGYSVSREKKERFSLILESASTNQTSMYLCASSVSGNEQFFGPGTRLTVL.

This clonotype was seen at least ten times. This chain connects TRBV4-1 to TRBJ2-5; the match to TRBD2 covers 9 bases. CDR1 and CDR2 (germline): MGHRA, YSYEKL. The CDR3 contains 18 residues. J was trimmed by 5 bases and V by 0 bases; bases with no gene match: 13. This CDR3 reads CASSQEKRRGGLGETQYF. CDR3 nucleotides: TGCGCCAGCAGCCAAGAGAAGAGGCGGGGGGGCTTGGGCGAGACCCAGTACTTC.

The chain links TRBV7-9 to TRBJ2-1; no definite D call. V was pared by 2 bases and J by 0 bases, with 14 bases between. The V gene's germline CDR1 is SEHNR and CDR2 FQNEAQ (reference sequence). The CDR3 is 17 residues long. DNA of the CDR3: TGTGCCAGCAGCTTACTCTGGAAGGGCTCCTCCTACAATGAGCAGTTCTTC. Encoded protein: CASSLLWKGSSYNEQFF.

The rearrangement joins TRBV11-2 to TRBJ2-5; weak D call: TRBD1 (6 bases). This CDR3 is built from 13 residues. The V and J ends lost 1 base and 9 bases respectively, with 12 bases between them. The germline V gene encodes CDR1 SGHAT and CDR2 FQNNGV. The CDR3 protein is CASSLGGQGPQYF. The CDR3 bases are TGTGCCAGCAGCTTAGGCGGGCAGGGGCCCCAGTACTTC. Looking up the rest from reference TRBV11-2 and TRBJ2-5 gives the full variable domain: EAGVAQSPRYKIIEKRQSVAFWCNPISGHATLYWYQQILGQGPKLLIQFQNNGVVDDSQLPKDRFSAERLKGVDSTLKIQPAKLEDSAVYLCASSLGGQGPQYFGPGTRLLVL.

The table lists this clonotype with a few counts. J is TRBJ1-3 and V is TRBV27; tentatively, D is TRBD1 (5 bases). Germline V gene lookup returns CDR1 MNHEY and CDR2 SMNVEV (reference sequence). Trimming removed 6 bases at V and 2 bases at J, with 11 bases between. The length of the CDR3 is 14 residues. The CDR3 is CASRSAGPGNTIYF. CDR3 nucleotides: TGTGCCAGCAGGTCTGCAGGGCCTGGAAACACCATATATTTT.

This clonotype was observed a few times. The rearrangement links TRBV5-1 to TRBJ2-2; D gene uncertain. Germline V gene sequence: CDR1 SGHRS, CDR2 YFSETQ. Trimming took off 4 bases at V and 1 base at J, with 14 bases between the two ends. The CDR3 length is 16 residues. This CDR3 reads CASSRGPAENTGELFF. The CDR3 coding sequence is TGCGCCAGCAGCCGAGGACCGGCTGAGAACACCGGGGAGCTGTTTTTT.

This clonotype showed up just a few times. The CDR3 sequence: CSARSPLVGTGELFF. The CDR3 nucleotides are TGCAGTGCTAGGTCCCCGCTGGTTGGCACCGGGGAGCTGTTTTTT. The V call is TRBV20-1, the J call TRBJ2-2, with unresolved D. Per the germline V gene, CDR1 is DFQATT and CDR2 is SNEGSKA (reference sequence). V was trimmed by 3 bases and J by 4 bases, leaving 15 bases between them. The CDR3 is 15 residues long.

Of note for this clonotype: A junction boundary mismatches the germline segment, possibly from a read error. The chain has TRBV5-1 and TRBJ2-3; 8 bases fit TRBD2. This CDR3 has 16 residues. Germline loops: CDR1 SGHRS, CDR2 YFSETQ. CDR3 bases: TGCGTCAGCAGCCAGGCAGCGGGAGATTTCACAGATACGCAGTATTTT. It yields the protein CVSSQAAGDFTDTQYF.

The rearrangement links TRBV4-1 to TRBJ2-5, with unresolved D. The length of the CDR3 is 14 residues. Germline CDR1 is MGHRA and CDR2 is YSYEKL. Trimming left V 4 bases short and J 3 bases short, with 12 bases between. The CDR3 region has the DNA TGCGCCAGCAGCCCGGCGATCGGTAAAGAGACCCAGTACTTC. It codes for CASSPAIGKETQYF.

Worth noting for this clonotype: This may be a read error: a much more frequent sequence differs by one nucleotide. The chain couples TRBV7-9 to TRBJ1-5; no reliable D call. The CDR3 sequence is 12 residues long. Germline CDR1 is SEHNR and CDR2 is FQNEAQ (reference sequence). Here the CDR3 reads CTSSLSDQPQHF. CDR3 DNA sequence: TGTACCAGCAGCTTGAGCGATCAGCCCCAGCATTTT.

The chain recombines TRBV5-1 with TRBJ1-1, with D tentatively TRBD1 (5 bases). The CDR3 extends over 14 amino acids. Germline CDR1 SGHRS, CDR2 YFSETQ. V dropped 6 bases and J dropped 1 base, with 13 bases sitting between them. CDR3 protein: CASKRGFGNTEAFF. The CDR3 DNA reads as TGCGCCAGCAAACGGGGCTTTGGGAACACTGAAGCTTTCTTT.